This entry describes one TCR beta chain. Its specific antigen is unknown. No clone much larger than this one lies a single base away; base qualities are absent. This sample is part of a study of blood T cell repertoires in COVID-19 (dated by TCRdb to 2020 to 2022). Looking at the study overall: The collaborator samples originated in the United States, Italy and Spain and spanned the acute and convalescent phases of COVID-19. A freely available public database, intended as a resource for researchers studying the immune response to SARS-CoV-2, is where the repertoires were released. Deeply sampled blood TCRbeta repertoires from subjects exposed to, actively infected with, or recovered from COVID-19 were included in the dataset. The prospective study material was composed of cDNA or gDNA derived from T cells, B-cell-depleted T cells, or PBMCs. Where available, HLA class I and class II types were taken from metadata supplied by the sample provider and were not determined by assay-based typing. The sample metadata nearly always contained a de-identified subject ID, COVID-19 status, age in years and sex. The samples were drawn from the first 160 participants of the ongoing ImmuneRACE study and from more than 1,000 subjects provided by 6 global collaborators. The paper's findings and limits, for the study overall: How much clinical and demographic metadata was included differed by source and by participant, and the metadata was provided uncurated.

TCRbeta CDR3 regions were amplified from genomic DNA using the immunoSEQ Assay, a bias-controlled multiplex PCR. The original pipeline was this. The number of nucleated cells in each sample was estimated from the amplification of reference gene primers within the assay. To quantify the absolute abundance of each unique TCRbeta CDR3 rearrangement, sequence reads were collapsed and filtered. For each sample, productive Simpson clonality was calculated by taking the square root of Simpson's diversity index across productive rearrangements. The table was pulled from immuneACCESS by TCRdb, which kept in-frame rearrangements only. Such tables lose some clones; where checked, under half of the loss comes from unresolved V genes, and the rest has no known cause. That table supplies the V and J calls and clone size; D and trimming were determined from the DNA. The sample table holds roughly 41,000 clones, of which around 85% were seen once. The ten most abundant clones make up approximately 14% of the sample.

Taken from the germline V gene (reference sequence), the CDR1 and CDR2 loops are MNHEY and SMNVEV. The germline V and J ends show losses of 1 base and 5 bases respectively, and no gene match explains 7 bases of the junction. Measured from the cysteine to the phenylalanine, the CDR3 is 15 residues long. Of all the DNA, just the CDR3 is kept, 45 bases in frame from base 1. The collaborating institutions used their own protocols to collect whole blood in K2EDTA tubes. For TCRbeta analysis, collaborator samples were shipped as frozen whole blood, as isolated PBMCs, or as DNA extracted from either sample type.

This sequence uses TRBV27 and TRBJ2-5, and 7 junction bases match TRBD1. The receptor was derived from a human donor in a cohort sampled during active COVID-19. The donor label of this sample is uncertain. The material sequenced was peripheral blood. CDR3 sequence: CASSLLGGARETQYF. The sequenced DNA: TGTGCCAGCAGTTTATTAGGGGGCGCTAGGGAGACCCAGTACTTC.